The 18 T cell receptor beta chains in this list originate from one sample, sequenced in a study of blood T cell repertoires in COVID-19. Produced via immunoSEQ multiplex PCR; TCRdb's table is partial and in-frame only. Altogether about 120,000 clones are present, more than 85% being singletons, with the ten largest covering about a fifth. The sequenced sample consisted of peripheral blood. The receptors come from a human donor with acute or convalescent COVID-19. The donor label of this sample is uncertain.

V usage is TRBV19 and J usage is TRBJ1-2; a weak D match, TRBD1 (6 bases). Germline-derived CDR1 and CDR2 are LNHDA and SQIVND (reference sequence). The CDR3 is 15 residues long. The V gene lost 7 bases and the J gene lost 2 bases, with 17 bases spanning the gap. This chain's CDR3 is CASKAGEWVNYGYTF. The DNA of the CDR3 is TGTGCCAGTAAGGCAGGGGAATGGGTAAACTATGGCTACACCTTC.

The rearrangement uses TRBV19 and TRBJ1-5, with D hard to call. The germline V and J ends were trimmed by 0 bases and 1 base, with 13 bases remaining between them. Germline V gene sequence: CDR1 LNHDA, CDR2 SQIVND (reference sequence). The CDR3 is 17 amino acids. CDR3 DNA sequence: TGTGCCAGTAGTATAGATAGGGCCTGGAGGAGCAATCAGCCCCAGCATTTT. Its protein product is CASSIDRAWRSNQPQHF.

This sequence joins TRBV4-3 and TRBJ2-3; TRBD2 might be the D (5 bases). Germline CDR1 and CDR2: LGHNA and YSLEER. Trimming took off 1 base at V and 2 bases at J, with 16 bases between the two ends. The CDR3 runs 17 residues. Here the CDR3 DNA reads TGCGCCAGCAGCCAAGGCCGGGCGCGGGCGACCACAGATACGCAGTATTTT. This gives the protein CASSQGRARATTDTQYF.

This rearrangement joins TRBV5-1 to TRBJ1-1, with D uncertain. Looked up from germline, CDR1 is SGHRS and CDR2 is YFSETQ. The CDR3 is 14 residues long. V lost 2 bases and J 0 bases, leaving 8 bases between the germline ends. This chain's CDR3 is CASSFSQLNTEAFF. CDR3 DNA sequence: TGCGCCAGCAGCTTCTCACAGCTGAACACTGAAGCTTTCTTT.

The chain carries TRBV6-1 and TRBJ1-2; tentatively, D is TRBD1 (6 bases). V was cut by 0 bases and J by 4 bases, with 9 bases left in between. The CDR3 length is 14 residues. Germline V lookup: CDR1 MNHNS, CDR2 SASEGT. The CDR3 region is CASSEAGAVYGYTF. The DNA for the CDR3 is TGTGCCAGCAGTGAAGCGGGGGCAGTCTATGGCTACACCTTC.

A single count supports this clone. This chain uses TRBV5-1 with TRBJ2-1, with 8 bases aligning to TRBD2. V lost 4 bases to trimming and J lost 2 bases; unmatched junction nucleotides: 2. This CDR3 is built from 14 residues. CDR1 is SGHRS and CDR2 is YFSETQ in the germline V gene. The CDR3 here is CASSTGGPYNEQFF. As DNA, the CDR3 is TGCGCCAGCAGCACGGGGGGGCCCTACAATGAGCAGTTCTTC.

The CDR3 reads CASSARTTERRNGYTF. CDR3 nucleotides: TGTGCCAGCAGCGCGCGAACGACAGAACGCCGAAATGGCTACACCTTC. The V and J genes are TRBV11-2 and TRBJ1-2, with D possibly matching TRBD1 (5 bases). V lost 5 bases, J lost 6 bases, and 22 bases lay in between. The CDR3 is 16 residues long. Germline V gene data show CDR1 as SGHAT and CDR2 as FQNNGV.

V and J are TRBV4-1 and TRBJ1-3; TRBD1 agrees at 8 bases. Germline-derived CDR1 and CDR2 are MGHRA and YSYEKL. After removal of 3 bases from V and 4 bases from J, the junction contained 5 bases not matched to a gene. CDR3 length: 15 amino acids. This CDR3 reads CASSQLTGAGNTIYF. In nucleotides, the CDR3 is TGCGCCAGCAGCCAGCTGACAGGGGCAGGAAACACCATATATTTT.

The rearrangement joins TRBV7-9 to TRBJ2-2; TRBD2 agrees at 11 bases. Germline V gives CDR1 SEHNR, CDR2 FQNEAQ (reference sequence). This CDR3 region has 18 residues. J gave up 2 bases and V 5 bases, and 10 bases lay outside the gene matches. CDR3 loop: CASSASAGTSGNTGELFF. The CDR3 DNA reads TGTGCCAGCAGCGCAAGCGCCGGGACTAGCGGCAACACCGGGGAGCTGTTTTTT.

This chain uses TRBV28 with TRBJ1-4; the D is unclear. Germline CDR1 is MDHEN and CDR2 is SYDVKM. The CDR3 is made up of 14 amino acids. With 6 bases removed from V and 7 bases from J, the gap between germline ends came to 15 bases. In DNA, the CDR3 is TGTGCCAGCAGCCTTGGGCTGCTGGGTGAAAAACTGTTTTTT. Its translation: CASSLGLLGEKLFF.

J is TRBJ1-6 and V is TRBV10-3; 9 bases line up with TRBD1. CDR3 size: 15 residues. The germline gives CDR1 ENHRY, CDR2 SYGVKD. The V gene end was trimmed by 5 bases and the J gene end by 8 bases; junction bases not matched to a gene: 7. The CDR3 DNA is TGTGCCATCAGTCCATCGGGACAGGGAGATTCACCCCTCCACTTT. It specifies CAISPSGQGDSPLHF.

The gene calls are TRBV6-4 and TRBJ1-1; D is perhaps TRBD1 (5 bases). CDR1 MRHNA and CDR2 SNTAGT come from the germline V gene. This CDR3 is built from 13 residues. The V and J ends lost 3 bases and 5 bases respectively, with 10 bases between them. The CDR3 DNA follows: TGTGCCAGCAGTGAAACTCAGGGAACTGAAGCTTTCTTT. Translating gives CASSETQGTEAFF.

This chain joins TRBV4-3 and TRBJ2-3; no definite D call. Germline V gene data show CDR1 as LGHNA and CDR2 as YSLEER. This CDR3 is built from 16 residues. Deletions cut 1 base from V and 8 bases from J, with 19 bases between. CDR3 residues: CASSQAGTAGSSTQYF. CDR3 DNA sequence: TGCGCCAGCAGCCAAGCTGGCACGGCCGGTTCTAGTACGCAGTATTTT.

The chain joins TRBV7-2 to TRBJ2-7; 7 bases match TRBD2. Losses at the gene ends were 0 bases for V and 4 bases for J; bases not matched to a gene: 6. The germline V gene has CDR1 SGHTA and CDR2 FQGNSA. CDR3 length: 15 amino acids. This chain's CDR3 is CASSLAGLAAYEQYF. CDR3 DNA: TGTGCCAGCAGCTTAGCTGGGCTAGCGGCTTACGAGCAGTACTTC.

The J gene is TRBJ2-1, the V gene TRBV7-6, with 11 positions matching TRBD2. With V trimmed by 4 bases and J by 6 bases, 11 bases remained unmatched. This CDR3 has 17 amino acids. Germline lookup yields CDR1 SGHVS and CDR2 FNYEAQ. In DNA form, the CDR3 reads TGTGCCAGCAGCTCAACAGTGGGACTAGCGGTTCTCAATGAGCAGTTCTTC. It yields the protein CASSSTVGLAVLNEQFF.

The V gene is TRBV6-5, the J gene TRBJ2-7; weak D call: TRBD1 (6 bases). This CDR3 has 14 residues. Germline CDR1 is MNHEY and CDR2 is SVGAGI. Trimming took 9 bases from V and 5 from J, leaving 20 bases between them. The DNA for the CDR3 is TGTGCCAGTATTACAGGGTCTTCCCTCCACGAGCAGTACTTC. This sequence encodes CASITGSSLHEQYF.

The chain has TRBV19 and TRBJ1-5, with TRBD1 matching over 7 bases. The V and J ends lost 0 bases and 3 bases, in that order; junction bases with no gene match: 11. The CDR3 is made up of 18 amino acids. Germline V gives CDR1 LNHDA, CDR2 SQIVND (reference sequence). The CDR3 loop reads CASSIDPPGQVLNQPQHF. The CDR3, as DNA: TGTGCCAGTAGTATAGATCCCCCAGGACAGGTACTCAATCAGCCCCAGCATTTT.

V is TRBV30 and J is TRBJ2-7; 8 nucleotides align to TRBD2. This CDR3 has 13 amino acids. V dropped 4 bases and J dropped 4; count of bases not matched to a gene: 6. CDR1 and CDR2 from the germline V gene are GTSNPN and SVGIG (reference sequence). In DNA, the CDR3 is TGTGCCTGGAAAACTAGCGGCGAGTACGAGCAGTACTTC. Amino acid sequence: CAWKTSGEYEQYF.